Below are 25 T cell receptor beta chains sequenced from a single sample in a study of identical twins. MiXCR, run by TCRdb on the 5' RACE reads, gives a single entry per CDR3 protein. This table holds approximately 630,000 distinct CDR3 sequences, about 7.6% found once. The sample was also reused in another study, on yellow fever vaccine responses in identical twins.

Source material: PBMCs. The source is a woman aged 18-30 years in good health.

The rearrangement uses TRBV9 and TRBJ2-3; 8 bases agree with TRBD2. The CDR3 is 13 residues long. After removal of 4 bases from V and 11 bases from J, the junction contained 9 bases not matched to a gene. The germline CDR1 and CDR2 sequences are SGDLS and YYNGEE. In DNA, the CDR3 is TGTGCCAGCAGCCCCCGGGGGGGCGGGGAGCAGTATTTT. Its translation: CASSPRGGGEQYF. Full variable domain (missing parts from reference TRBV9 and TRBJ2-3): DSGVTQTPKHLITATGQRVTLRCSPRSGDLSVYWYQQSLDQGLQFLIQYYNGEERAKGNILERFSAQQFPDLHSELNLSSLELGDSALYFCASSPRGGGEQYFGPGTRLTVL.

Only a few counts were recorded for this clonotype. V gene TRBV6-5 combines with J gene TRBJ1-1; D perhaps matches TRBD1 (5 bases). The CDR3 contains 14 residues. Germline V gene lookup returns CDR1 MNHEY and CDR2 SVGAGI. V was cut by 2 bases and J by 1 base, with 8 bases left in between. Here the CDR3 DNA reads TGTGCCAGCAGTTACGGGACCCAGAACACTGAAGCTTTCTTT. Translation gives CASSYGTQNTEAFF.

This clonotype was seen a few times. The chain carries TRBV29-1 and TRBJ2-1; 11 nucleotides match TRBD2. CDR3 size: 16 residues. Per germline, CDR1 SQVTM and CDR2 ANQGSEA. Trimming cost V 2 bases and J 11 bases; bases outside gene matches: 14. CDR3 sequence reads: CSVELGLAGLPSKQFF. CDR3 nucleotide sequence: TGCAGCGTTGAATTAGGACTAGCGGGCCTCCCCTCCAAGCAGTTCTTC.

On this clonotype: This may be a read error: a much more frequent sequence differs by one nucleotide. The CDR3 region is CSVEVSPANELYF. In DNA form, the CDR3 reads TGCAGCGTTGAAGTTTCACCCGCGAACGAGCTGTACTTC. The rearrangement links TRBV29-1 to TRBJ2-7; no clear D. Germline V gene data show CDR1 as SQVTM and CDR2 as ANQGSEA. CDR3 size: 13 residues.

The table lists this clonotype with many counts. V is TRBV10-3 and J is TRBJ2-7, with 11 bases that match TRBD1. CDR1 is ENHRY, CDR2 SYGVKD, per germline. The CDR3 consists of 14 residues. Trimming removed 2 bases from V and 6 bases from J; junction bases left unmatched: 3. The CDR3 sequence is CAISEIGTGGEQYF. The CDR3 DNA is TGTGCCATCAGTGAGATTGGGACAGGGGGCGAGCAGTACTTC.

The chain joins TRBV24-1 to TRBJ2-7, with D perhaps matching TRBD2 (5 bases). CDR3 size: 14 residues. V lost 5 bases, J lost 2 bases, and 12 bases lay in between. Germline loops: CDR1 KGHDR, CDR2 SFDVKD. The CDR3 loop is CATSAGNSPYEQYF. DNA for the CDR3: TGTGCCACCAGTGCGGGGAACAGTCCCTACGAGCAGTACTTC.

This clonotype has a count of ten or more. This sequence joins TRBV7-9 and TRBJ2-1, with D hard to call. Germline lookup yields CDR1 SEHNR and CDR2 FQNEAQ (reference sequence). CDR3 length equals 16 residues. The germline V and J ends were trimmed by 2 bases and 7 bases, with 18 bases remaining between them. This chain's CDR3 is CASSLSRDIWVNEQFF. The DNA for the CDR3 is TGTGCCAGCAGCTTATCCCGCGACATTTGGGTTAATGAGCAGTTCTTC.

As for this clonotype: At one end the junction does not follow the germline gene, possibly because of a read error. The V and J genes are TRBV19 and TRBJ2-2, with D perhaps given as TRBD1 or TRBD2 (5 bases each). This CDR3 contains 14 residues. CDR1 and CDR2 (germline): LNHDA, SQIVND (reference sequence). This chain's CDR3 is CASTGHLNTGELFF. The CDR3 DNA is TGTGCCAGTACAGGGCACCTGAACACCGGGGAGCTATTTTTT.

This clonotype came up many times. The rearrangement joins TRBV12-3 or TRBV12-4 to TRBJ2-2; the match to TRBD1 covers 7 bases. The V and J ends lost 5 bases and 1 base, in that order; junction bases with no gene match: 7. This CDR3 has 16 residues. The CDR3 DNA reads as TGTGCCAGCAGTCAAGACAGGGCGATGAACACCGGGGAGCTGTTTTTT. Translating gives CASSQDRAMNTGELFF.

This clonotype was observed many times. This rearrangement joins TRBV2 to TRBJ1-2; TRBD1 agrees at 9 bases. V lost 3 bases and J lost 2; bases outside the gene matches: 4. The CDR3 runs 15 residues. CDR1 is SNHLY, CDR2 FYNNEI, per germline. The CDR3 here is CASSETGGMNYGYTF. Written as DNA, the CDR3 is TGTGCCAGCAGTGAGACAGGGGGGATGAACTATGGCTACACCTTC.

In its sample, this clonotype was seen a few times. This chain links TRBV29-1 with TRBJ2-2; 14 nucleotides line up with TRBD2. V dropped 5 bases and J dropped 5; count of bases not matched to a gene: 4. From germline, CDR1 is SQVTM and CDR2 ANQGSEA. The CDR3 is 15 amino acids. CDR3 loop: CSVLGLAGGTGELFF. CDR3 in DNA: TGCAGCGTTTTAGGACTAGCGGGAGGAACCGGGGAGCTGTTTTTT.

This chain uses TRBV9 with TRBJ2-1; TRBD1 matches 11 bases. This CDR3 comprises 16 residues. Per the germline V gene, CDR1 is SGDLS and CDR2 is YYNGEE. V shed 4 bases and J 8 bases; nucleotides not matched to a gene: 11. CDR3 bases: TGTGCCAGCAGCCTTTTTGGACAGGGGGCGGGGGATGAGCAGTTCTTC. This codes for CASSLFGQGAGDEQFF.

This clonotype was counted at least ten times. V usage is TRBV10-3 and J usage is TRBJ1-5; D not resolved. Trimming shortened V by 8 bases and J by 0 bases, and 8 bases separated the two germline ends. The germline V gene has CDR1 ENHRY and CDR2 SYGVKD. This CDR3 region has 13 residues. This chain's CDR3 is CAISRNSNQPQHF. The CDR3 DNA follows: TGTGCCATCTCGAGGAATAGCAATCAGCCCCAGCATTTT.

Note on this clonotype: Being one base from a much bigger clone, this may be a read error. The V and J genes are TRBV29-1 and TRBJ2-1, with 9 bases lining up with TRBD1. The V gene end was trimmed by 7 bases and the J gene end by 11 bases; junction bases not matched to a gene: 12. The CDR3 has 13 residues. Germline V gene data show CDR1 as SQVTM and CDR2 as ANQGSEA. CDR3 in amino acids: CSALTGTGNQQFF. Here the CDR3 DNA reads TGCAGCGCCCTAACCGGGACAGGGAATCAGCAGTTCTTC.

This clonotype occurred a few times. The rearrangement uses TRBV7-8 and TRBJ2-7; 9 bases are shared with TRBD2. The germline gives CDR1 SGHVS, CDR2 FQNEAQ. The CDR3 extends over 19 amino acids. After removal of 5 bases from V and 0 bases from J, the junction contained 17 bases not matched to a gene. The CDR3 protein is CASSPGGIAGAPSSYEQYV. Here the CDR3 DNA reads TGTGCCAGCAGCCCCGGGGGAATAGCGGGGGCCCCGAGCTCCTACGAGCAGTACGTC.

In this sample, this clonotype turned up a few times. The chain employs TRBV27 and TRBJ2-7; D is ambiguous. The CDR3 loop spans 13 amino acids. The germline V gene has CDR1 MNHEY and CDR2 SMNVEV (reference sequence). V lost 6 bases to trimming and J lost 0 bases, with 9 bases between them. CDR3 sequence: CASRMILSYEQYV. The CDR3 bases are TGTGCCAGCAGAATGATTCTCTCCTACGAGCAGTACGTC.

In DNA form, the CDR3 reads TGTGCCAGCAGCTCAGGACAGGGGCGAAACAATGAGCAGTTCTTC. This encodes CASSSGQGRNNEQFF. The chain recombines TRBV7-3 with TRBJ2-1, with 9 bases matching TRBD1. Germline trimming cut 4 bases from V and 5 bases from J; bases unmatched to any gene: 6. Germline V gene data show CDR1 as SGHTA and CDR2 as FQGTGA. This CDR3 has 15 residues.

This clonotype occurred many times. The chain uses TRBV7-2 and TRBJ1-2; tentative D call: TRBD1 (6 bases). The CDR3 is made up of 17 amino acids. With 5 bases removed from V and 7 bases from J, the gap between germline ends came to 26 bases. Germline assignment: CDR1 SGHTA and CDR2 FQGNSA. The CDR3 reads CASSVTYQAEGEGGYTF. Written as DNA, the CDR3 is TGTGCCAGCAGCGTCACTTATCAAGCGGAGGGGGAAGGTGGCTACACCTTC.

Note on this clonotype: A much larger clonotype is one base distant, so this may be a read error. The V and J genes are TRBV20-1 and TRBJ2-7, with 7 positions matching TRBD1. Germline V gene sequence: CDR1 DFQATT, CDR2 SNEGSKA (reference sequence). This CDR3 is 13 amino acids long. The CDR3 sequence is CSARGTGDYEHYV. The DNA of the CDR3 is TGCAGTGCTAGAGGAACAGGGGATTACGAGCATTACGTC.

This clonotype was picked up a small number of times. The chain employs TRBV11-2 and TRBJ1-1; 10 bases line up with TRBD1. The CDR3 is made up of 14 amino acids. Germline CDR1 and CDR2: SGHAT and FQNNGV. Trimming at V came to 3 bases and at J to 7 bases, leaving 5 bases not matched to a gene. CDR3 sequence reads: CASSLDRGGGEAFF. The CDR3 DNA follows: TGTGCCAGCAGCTTGGACAGGGGGGGAGGTGAAGCTTTCTTT.

The chain carries TRBV20-1 and TRBJ2-3; tentatively, D is TRBD1 (6 bases). The CDR3 totals 16 residues. Germline lookup yields CDR1 DFQATT and CDR2 SNEGSKA (reference sequence). The germline V and J ends were trimmed by 0 bases and 0 bases, with 13 bases remaining between them. CDR3 region: CSARDGGRGSTDTQYF. The DNA for the CDR3 is TGCAGTGCTAGAGATGGGGGCAGGGGTAGCACAGATACGCAGTATTTT.

As concerns this clonotype: A single base separates this from a much larger clone, so it may be a read error. The rearrangement uses TRBV9 and TRBJ2-2; TRBD2 is a possible D gene (6 bases). This CDR3 is 14 amino acids long. Germline assignment: CDR1 SGDLS and CDR2 YYNGEE. V shed 2 bases and J shed 1 base, with 6 bases lying between them. In DNA form, the CDR3 reads TGTGCCAGCAGCGTTAGCGGGAACACCGGGGAGCTGTTTTTT. It yields the protein CASSVSGNTGELFF.

This clonotype was counted ten times or more. The rearrangement links TRBV29-1 to TRBJ2-4; 7 nucleotides agree with TRBD2. The length of the CDR3 is 13 residues. Germline V gene data show CDR1 as SQVTM and CDR2 as ANQGSEA. The V and J ends lost 4 bases and 7 bases, in that order; junction bases with no gene match: 7. The chain's CDR3 is CSVGGGGRNIQYF. CDR3 coding DNA: TGCAGCGTTGGGGGGGGAGGAAGGAACATTCAGTACTTC. Combining the CDR3 with reference TRBV29-1 and TRBJ2-4 gives the whole variable domain SAVISQKPSRDICQRGTSLTIQCQVDSQVTMMFWYRQQPGQSLTLIATANQGSEATYESGFVIDKFPISRPNLTFSTLTVSNMSPEDSSIYLCSVGGGGRNIQYFGAGTRLSVL.

This clonotype has at least ten counts. The V and J genes are TRBV15 and TRBJ1-4; D is undetermined. The CDR3 runs 15 residues. CDR1 and CDR2 from the germline V gene are LNHNV and YYDKDF (reference sequence). Trimming removed 1 base at V and 5 bases at J, with 11 bases between. DNA of the CDR3: TGTGCCACCAGCAGAGTAGGCCTACTAAATGAAAAACTGTTTTTT. Translated, it gives CATSRVGLLNEKLFF.

The CDR3 here is CASSSWGRGSYNEQFF. The DNA of the CDR3 is TGTGCCAGCAGCTCGTGGGGGCGCGGCTCCTACAATGAGCAGTTCTTC. The genes are TRBV7-9 and TRBJ2-1; TRBD1 is a possible D gene (6 bases). The ends were cut back, 4 bases at V and 0 bases at J, with 13 bases in the middle. CDR3 length: 16 amino acids. CDR1 and CDR2 (germline): SEHNR, FQNEAQ (reference sequence).